This T cell receptor beta chain was identified in a study of early T cells in non-severe SARS-CoV-2 infection. Germline assignment: CDR1 DFQATT and CDR2 SNEGSKA (reference sequence). The V and J ends lost 0 bases and 3 bases, in that order; junction bases with no gene match: 9. This CDR3 region has 17 residues. TCRdb analysed the 5' RACE reads with MiXCR anew, one entry per CDR3 protein. Of under 70,000 distinct CDR3 sequences listed, 4.5% to 7% are singletons. Study-wide findings and caveats: Matches to VDJdb favored anti-spike CD8 responses and missed private and CD4 specificities.

This clonotype was seen a handful of times. Its antigen is not identified. The TCR sequence derives from an adult who was a healthcare worker with PCR-confirmed SARS-CoV-2 infection or an uninfected control (not recorded which). The chain links TRBV20-1 to TRBJ2-3; 10 bases align to TRBD2. The sequenced material came from whole blood. The CDR3 sequence: CSARESGRAGRTDTQYF. CDR3 in DNA: TGCAGTGCTAGAGAAAGCGGGAGGGCCGGGAGGACAGATACGCAGTATTTT.